These 21 T cell receptor beta chains came from one sample sequenced in a study of T cells in Graves' hyperthyroidism and ophthalmopathy. There were TCR beta CDR3 regions amplified from RNA transcripts. TCR CDR3 regions were first amplified by RT-PCR with HTBI primers. TCRdb fed the multiplex PCR reads into MiXCR, producing one record per CDR3 protein. This table has about 500,000 distinct CDR3 sequences, 15% to 20% appearing once. The sequencing sample was made of blood. These TCRs come from a woman between 25 and 40 years old with Graves' ophthalmopathy.

Concerning this clonotype itself: A much more abundant neighbour one base away suggests this may be a read error. This chain uses TRBV6-1 with TRBJ1-1; no firm D call. The germline CDR1 and CDR2 sequences are MNHNS and SASEGT. The germline V and J ends were trimmed by 5 bases and 3 bases, with 7 bases remaining between them. The CDR3 contains 12 residues. CDR3 bases: TGTGCCAGCAGTTATGGGGACACTGAAGCTTTCTTT. Its protein product is CASSYGDTEAFF.

Only a few counts were recorded for this clonotype. This chain connects TRBV4-1 to TRBJ2-3, with TRBD2 matching 8 bases. Germline-derived CDR1 and CDR2 are MGHRA and YSYEKL. There are 14 residues in the CDR3. V gave up 1 base and J gave up 5 bases; unmatched junction bases: 2. DNA for the CDR3: TGCGCCAGCAGCCAAGCGGGAGGGGTAGATACGCAGTATTTT. Encoded protein: CASSQAGGVDTQYF.

The sample holds many counts of this clonotype. The genes are TRBV5-6 and TRBJ2-3; 12 bases line up with TRBD2. Germline V CDR1 and CDR2: SGHDT, YYEEEE. V shed 4 bases and J 2 bases; nucleotides not matched to a gene: 5. CDR3 length equals 16 residues. The CDR3 coding sequence is TGTGCCAGCAGCAAGTGGACTAGCGGGACCACAGATACGCAGTATTTT. This sequence encodes CASSKWTSGTTDTQYF.

This clonotype was picked up many times. The chain couples TRBV6-1 to TRBJ1-5, with 9 bases aligning to TRBD1. The V and J ends lost 5 bases and 5 bases, in that order; junction bases with no gene match: 4. This CDR3 comprises 14 residues. The germline gives CDR1 MNHNS, CDR2 SASEGT. DNA of the CDR3: TGTGCCAGCAGTTGGACAGGGGCAGATCAGCCCCAGCATTTT. The encoded protein is CASSWTGADQPQHF.

In this sample, this clonotype turned up many times. V gene TRBV11-2 combines with J gene TRBJ2-7; D not resolved. V was pared by 7 bases and J by 2 bases, with 21 bases between. The CDR3 is 16 amino acids. CDR1 and CDR2 (germline): SGHAT, FQNNGV. CDR3 nucleotide sequence: TGTGCCAGCAACCCCCTAGGCGGACGGCTAACCTACGAGCAGTACTTC. As protein: CASNPLGGRLTYEQYF.

The CDR3 DNA follows: TGTGCCAGCACCCGTCCTAGCGCACCTTCCTACAATGAGCAGTTCTTC. Its protein product is CASTRPSAPSYNEQFF. The chain is built from TRBV25-1 and TRBJ2-1, with a weak D call TRBD2 (6 bases). Germline assignment: CDR1 MGHDK and CDR2 SYGVNS. V was pared by 7 bases and J by 1 base, with 17 bases between. This CDR3 has 16 residues.

This clonotype was seen at least ten times. The genes are TRBV7-2 and TRBJ2-7; a weak D match, TRBD2 (5 bases). V lost 5 bases and J 5 bases, leaving 13 bases between the germline ends. CDR3 length equals 13 residues. Per germline, CDR1 SGHTA and CDR2 FQGNSA. CDR3 amino acids: CASSPRGKHEQYF. In DNA form, the CDR3 reads TGTGCCAGCAGCCCCCGGGGTAAGCACGAGCAGTACTTC.

This clonotype was counted at least ten times. The chain uses TRBV7-3 and TRBJ2-1; 9 nucleotides match TRBD2. The V gene end was trimmed by 1 base and the J gene end by 9 bases; junction bases not matched to a gene: 7. CDR3 length: 15 amino acids. The V gene's germline CDR1 is SGHTA and CDR2 FQGTGA. The CDR3 loop reads CASSLISGSSSEQFF. In DNA, the CDR3 is TGTGCCAGCAGCTTAATTAGCGGGAGTAGCAGTGAGCAGTTCTTC.

Ten or more counts support this clonotype. J is TRBJ1-1 and V is TRBV5-1; tentative D call: TRBD1 (6 bases). The CDR3 has 15 amino acids. V lost 1 base, J lost 1 base, and 11 bases lay in between. CDR1 and CDR2 from the germline V gene are SGHRS and YFSETQ. Written as DNA, the CDR3 is TGCGCCAGCAGCTTGACAGGGTTGGGGAACACTGAAGCTTTCTTT. This gives the protein CASSLTGLGNTEAFF.

V usage is TRBV24-1 and J usage is TRBJ2-3, with 7 positions matching TRBD2. In germline, CDR1 is KGHDR, CDR2 SFDVKD. The CDR3 totals 14 residues. The ends lost 8 bases at V and 3 bases at J; junction bases unmatched: 7. The CDR3 region has the DNA TGTGCCACCATCGGGGGGACTCGTACAGATACGCAGTATTTT. The encoded protein is CATIGGTRTDTQYF.

The table lists this clonotype with a few counts. The chain uses TRBV7-9 and TRBJ1-1, with 9 bases that match TRBD1. The CDR3 extends over 17 amino acids. V lost 4 bases, J lost 1 base, and 10 bases stayed unmatched. CDR1 and CDR2 from the germline V gene are SEHNR and FQNEAQ (reference sequence). The chain's CDR3 is CASSSAGTGLRNTEAFF. CDR3 sequence (DNA): TGTGCCAGCAGCTCAGCCGGGACAGGGTTGAGGAACACTGAAGCTTTCTTT.

The chain joins TRBV4-3 to TRBJ2-3; 9 bases are shared with TRBD2. The V and J ends lost 6 bases and 3 bases, in that order; junction bases with no gene match: 13. The V gene's germline CDR1 is LGHNA and CDR2 YSLEER. The CDR3 consists of 17 residues. CDR3 bases: TGCGCCAGCAGTGGAGTCCCCAATGCGGGAGGGACAGATACGCAGTATTTT. This sequence encodes CASSGVPNAGGTDTQYF.

This clonotype was counted ten times or more. The rearrangement joins TRBV13 to TRBJ2-1; D unclear. The CDR3 spans 12 residues. Germline V gene data show CDR1 as PRHDT and CDR2 as FYEKMQ (reference sequence). Trimming removed 5 bases at V and 6 bases at J, with 8 bases between. The CDR3 nucleotides are TGTGCCAGCAGCACCGCCGGCAATGAGCAGTTCTTC. It yields the protein CASSTAGNEQFF.

The chain has TRBV4-3 and TRBJ1-4; TRBD1 agrees at 8 bases. V lost 0 bases and J lost 8; bases outside the gene matches: 8. The CDR3 covers 16 residues. Germline V gene data show CDR1 as LGHNA and CDR2 as YSLEER. CDR3 coding DNA: TGCGCCAGCAGCCAAGAGGGCCGCAGGGGGCGAGAAAAACTGTTTTTT. Its protein product is CASSQEGRRGREKLFF.

This clonotype showed up just a few times. This sequence joins TRBV7-2 and TRBJ2-7; D could derive from TRBD1 or TRBD2 (6 bases each). The CDR3 runs 16 residues. Trimming took off 1 base at V and 0 bases at J, with 13 bases between the two ends. The germline V gene encodes CDR1 SGHTA and CDR2 FQGNSA. CDR3 protein: CASSLVGGGSSYEQYF. CDR3 nucleotide sequence: TGTGCCAGCAGCTTAGTGGGGGGCGGAAGCTCCTACGAGCAGTACTTC.

This clonotype was recorded many times. The rearrangement joins TRBV20-1 to TRBJ1-1; D is unclear. This CDR3 is 16 amino acids long. Germline lookup yields CDR1 DFQATT and CDR2 SNEGSKA (reference sequence). The V and J ends lost 2 bases and 1 base respectively, with 17 bases between them. The CDR3 sequence is CSARMPVGKPNTEAFF. The DNA of the CDR3 is TGCAGTGCTAGAATGCCGGTGGGAAAACCGAACACTGAAGCTTTCTTT.

This clonotype was seen many times. The chain has TRBV12-3 or TRBV12-4 and TRBJ2-7; 9 positions match TRBD2. J was trimmed by 4 bases and V by 8 bases; bases with no gene match: 12. This CDR3 has 15 amino acids. CDR3 in amino acids: CASGSPTSGSYEQYF. The CDR3 DNA sequence: TGTGCCAGCGGTAGTCCGACTAGCGGATCATACGAGCAGTACTTC.

This clonotype was observed a few times. The chain joins TRBV4-2 to TRBJ2-2; 8 bases match TRBD2. The trim removed 1 base at V and 3 bases at J, leaving 4 bases unmatched. CDR1 is LGHNA and CDR2 is YNFKEQ in the germline V gene. CDR3 length equals 16 residues. CDR3 sequence reads: CASSQVGAGDTGELFF. The CDR3 DNA sequence: TGTGCCAGCAGCCAAGTCGGAGCGGGAGACACCGGGGAGCTGTTTTTT.

The chain employs TRBV4-3 and TRBJ2-2; D call uncertain. Germline values: CDR1 LGHNA, CDR2 YSLEER. The V end lost 1 base, the J end lost 0 bases, and 9 bases lay between the germline ends. The CDR3 is 16 amino acids. This CDR3 reads CASSQAGRANTGELFF. CDR3 nucleotides: TGCGCCAGCAGCCAAGCTGGCCGGGCGAACACCGGGGAGCTGTTTTTT.

The chain employs TRBV6-5 and TRBJ1-1, with D maybe TRBD1 (6 bases). From germline, CDR1 is MNHEY and CDR2 SVGAGI. Trimming pared 0 bases from V and 1 base from J, leaving 9 bases between. The CDR3 sequence is 15 residues long. The CDR3 protein is CASSYSRGPNTEAFF. The CDR3 coding sequence is TGTGCCAGCAGTTACTCCAGGGGCCCGAACACTGAAGCTTTCTTT.

The chain carries TRBV6-1 and TRBJ2-3; a possible D gene is TRBD2 (6 bases). Trimming shortened V by 11 bases and J by 1 base, and 13 bases separated the two germline ends. The CDR3 runs to 13 residues. Germline lookup yields CDR1 MNHNS and CDR2 SASEGT. In DNA, the CDR3 is TGTGCCGGACGGGCGGGGCGCACAGATACGCAGTATTTT. Translating it yields CAGRAGRTDTQYF.